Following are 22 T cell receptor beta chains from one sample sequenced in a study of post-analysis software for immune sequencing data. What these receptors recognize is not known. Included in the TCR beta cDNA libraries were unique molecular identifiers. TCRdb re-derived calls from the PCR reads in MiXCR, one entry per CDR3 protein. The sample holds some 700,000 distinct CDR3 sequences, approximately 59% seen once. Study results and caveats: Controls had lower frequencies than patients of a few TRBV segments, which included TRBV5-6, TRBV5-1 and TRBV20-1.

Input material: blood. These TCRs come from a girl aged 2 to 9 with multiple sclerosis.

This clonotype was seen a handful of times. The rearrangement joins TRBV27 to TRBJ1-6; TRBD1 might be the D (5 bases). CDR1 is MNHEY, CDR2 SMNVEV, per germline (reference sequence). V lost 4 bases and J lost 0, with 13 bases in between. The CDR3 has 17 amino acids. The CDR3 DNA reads TGTGCCAGCAGTTCGGGACCGTCGAGCTCCTATAATTCACCCCTCCACTTT. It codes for CASSSGPSSSYNSPLHF.

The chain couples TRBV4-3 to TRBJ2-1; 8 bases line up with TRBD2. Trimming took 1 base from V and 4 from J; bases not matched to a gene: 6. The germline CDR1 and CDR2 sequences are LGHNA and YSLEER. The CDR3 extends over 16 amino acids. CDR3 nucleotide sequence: TGCGCCAGCAGCCAAGTCCCAGCGGGGGCTTACAATGAGCAGTTCTTC. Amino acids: CASSQVPAGAYNEQFF.

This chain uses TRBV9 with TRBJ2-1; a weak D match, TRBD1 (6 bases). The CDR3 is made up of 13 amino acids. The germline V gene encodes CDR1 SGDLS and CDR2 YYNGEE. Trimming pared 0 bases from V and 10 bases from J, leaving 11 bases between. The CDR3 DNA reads TGTGCCAGCAGCGTAGACAGGGTGCGAGAGCAGTTCTTC. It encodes CASSVDRVREQFF.

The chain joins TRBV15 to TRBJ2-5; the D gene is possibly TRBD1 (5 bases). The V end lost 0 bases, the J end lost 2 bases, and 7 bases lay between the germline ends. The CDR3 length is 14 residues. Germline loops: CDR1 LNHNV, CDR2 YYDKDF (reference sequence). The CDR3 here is CATSRDRQQETQYF. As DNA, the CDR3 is TGTGCCACCAGCAGAGATCGACAGCAAGAGACCCAGTACTTC.

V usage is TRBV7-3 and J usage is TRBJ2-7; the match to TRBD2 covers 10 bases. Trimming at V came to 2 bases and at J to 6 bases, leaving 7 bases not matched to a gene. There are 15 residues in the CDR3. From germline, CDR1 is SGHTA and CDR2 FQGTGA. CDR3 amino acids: CASSLEAGGLSEQYF. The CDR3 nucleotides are TGTGCCAGCAGCTTAGAAGCGGGAGGGCTCTCCGAGCAGTACTTC.

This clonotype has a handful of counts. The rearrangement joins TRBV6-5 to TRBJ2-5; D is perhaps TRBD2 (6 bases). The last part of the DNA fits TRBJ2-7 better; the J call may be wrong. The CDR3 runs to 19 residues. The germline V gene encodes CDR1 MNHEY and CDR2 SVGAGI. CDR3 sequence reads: CASSYIAVPGPTRSIEQYF. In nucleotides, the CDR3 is TGTGCCAGCAGTTACATTGCTGTACCGGGGCCGACTAGAAGTATCGAGCAGTACTTC.

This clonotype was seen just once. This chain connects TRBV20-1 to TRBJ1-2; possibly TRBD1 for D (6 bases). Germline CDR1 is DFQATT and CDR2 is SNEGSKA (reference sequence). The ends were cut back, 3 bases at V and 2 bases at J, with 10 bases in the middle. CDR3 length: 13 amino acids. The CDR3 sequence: CSARWQGNYGYTF. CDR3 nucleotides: TGCAGTGCTAGGTGGCAGGGGAACTATGGCTACACCTTC.

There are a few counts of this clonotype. Here the CDR3 DNA reads TGTGCCATCAGTGAGTCGGGGGGGTCAGCTTACAATGAGCAGTTCTTC. Amino acid sequence: CAISESGGSAYNEQFF. The chain uses TRBV10-3 and TRBJ2-1, with 7 bases that match TRBD2. Germline V gene sequence: CDR1 ENHRY, CDR2 SYGVKD. The CDR3 is 16 amino acids. V lost 0 bases to trimming and J lost 4 bases; unmatched junction nucleotides: 6.

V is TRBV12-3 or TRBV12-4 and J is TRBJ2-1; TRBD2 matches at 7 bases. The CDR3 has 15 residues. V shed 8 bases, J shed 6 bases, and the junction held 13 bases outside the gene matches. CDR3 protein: CASGSGLVRFNEQFF. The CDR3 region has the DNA TGTGCCAGCGGTTCCGGACTAGTTCGATTCAATGAGCAGTTCTTC.

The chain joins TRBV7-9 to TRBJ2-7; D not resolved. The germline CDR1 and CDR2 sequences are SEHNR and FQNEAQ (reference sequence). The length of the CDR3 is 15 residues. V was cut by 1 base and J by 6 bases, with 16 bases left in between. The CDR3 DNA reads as TGTGCCAGCAGCTTAGGATTGGGATTAAACAGCGAGCAGTACTTC. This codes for CASSLGLGLNSEQYF. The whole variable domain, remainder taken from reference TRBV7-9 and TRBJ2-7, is DTGVSQNPRHKITKRGQNVTFRCDPISEHNRLYWYRQTLGQGPEFLTYFQNEAQLEKSRLLSDRFSAERPKGSFSTLEIQRTEQGDSAMYLCASSLGLGLNSEQYFGPGTRLTVT.

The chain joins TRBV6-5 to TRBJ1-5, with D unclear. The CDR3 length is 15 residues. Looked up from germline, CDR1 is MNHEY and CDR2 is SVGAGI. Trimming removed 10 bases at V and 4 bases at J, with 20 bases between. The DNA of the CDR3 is TGTGCCACCGCGATGAGTAGGGTTTCTAATCAGCCCCAGCATTTT. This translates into CATAMSRVSNQPQHF.

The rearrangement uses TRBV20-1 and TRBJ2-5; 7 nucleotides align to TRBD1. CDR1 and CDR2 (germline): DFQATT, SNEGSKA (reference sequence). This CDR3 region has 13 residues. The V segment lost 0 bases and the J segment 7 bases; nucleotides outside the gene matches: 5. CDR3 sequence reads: CSARDESGGTQYF. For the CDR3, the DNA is TGCAGTGCTAGAGATGAGTCAGGGGGGACCCAGTACTTC.

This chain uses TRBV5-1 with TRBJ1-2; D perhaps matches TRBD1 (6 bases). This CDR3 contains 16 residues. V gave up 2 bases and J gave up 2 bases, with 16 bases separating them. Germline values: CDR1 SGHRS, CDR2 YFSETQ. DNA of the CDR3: TGCGCCAGCAGCTTCCGGACAGAGCCACACAACTATGGCTACACCTTC. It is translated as CASSFRTEPHNYGYTF. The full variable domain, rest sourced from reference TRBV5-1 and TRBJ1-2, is KAGVTQTPRYLIKTRGQQVTLSCSPISGHRSVSWYQQTPGQGLQFLFEYFSETQRNKGNFPGRFSGRQFSNSRSEMNVSTLELGDSALYLCASSFRTEPHNYGYTFGSGTRLTVV.

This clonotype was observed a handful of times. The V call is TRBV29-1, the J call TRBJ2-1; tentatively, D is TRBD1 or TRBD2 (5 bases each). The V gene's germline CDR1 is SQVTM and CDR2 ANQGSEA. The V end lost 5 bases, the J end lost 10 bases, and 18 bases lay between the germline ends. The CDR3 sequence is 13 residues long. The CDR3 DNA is TGCAGCGTTTGGGGGACGATTCATCGGGAGCAGTTCTTC. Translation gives CSVWGTIHREQFF.

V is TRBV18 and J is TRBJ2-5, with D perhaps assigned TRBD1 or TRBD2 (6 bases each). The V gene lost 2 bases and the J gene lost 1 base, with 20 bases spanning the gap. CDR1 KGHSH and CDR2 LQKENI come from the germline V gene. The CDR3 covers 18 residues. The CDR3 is CASSPGGLTGAVQETQYF. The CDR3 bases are TGTGCCAGCTCACCAGGAGGGTTAACGGGGGCCGTCCAAGAGACCCAGTACTTC. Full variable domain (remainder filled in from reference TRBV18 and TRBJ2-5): NAGVMQNPRHLVRRRGQEARLRCSPMKGHSHVYWYRQLPEEGLKFMVYLQKENIIDESGMPKERFSAEFPKEGPSILRIQQVVRGDSAAYFCASSPGGLTGAVQETQYFGPGTRLLVL.

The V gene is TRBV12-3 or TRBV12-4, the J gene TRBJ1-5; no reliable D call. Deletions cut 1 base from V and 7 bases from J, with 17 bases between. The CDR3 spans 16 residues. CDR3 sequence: CASSLESIQMGQPQHF. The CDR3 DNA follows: TGTGCCAGCAGTTTAGAATCAATACAGATGGGCCAGCCCCAGCATTTT.

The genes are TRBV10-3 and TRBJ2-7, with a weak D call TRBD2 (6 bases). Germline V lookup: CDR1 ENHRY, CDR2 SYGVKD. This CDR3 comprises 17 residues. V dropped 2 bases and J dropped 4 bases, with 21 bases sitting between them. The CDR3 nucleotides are TGTGCCATCAGTGAGACCTCCCTGGGACTCAACGGGTACGAGCAGTACTTC. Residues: CAISETSLGLNGYEQYF.

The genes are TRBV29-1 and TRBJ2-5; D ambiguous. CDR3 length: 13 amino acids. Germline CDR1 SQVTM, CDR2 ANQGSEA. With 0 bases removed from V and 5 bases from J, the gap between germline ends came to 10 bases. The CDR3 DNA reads TGCAGCGTTGAAGACGGGCCGAAGGAGACCCAGTACTTC. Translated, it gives CSVEDGPKETQYF.

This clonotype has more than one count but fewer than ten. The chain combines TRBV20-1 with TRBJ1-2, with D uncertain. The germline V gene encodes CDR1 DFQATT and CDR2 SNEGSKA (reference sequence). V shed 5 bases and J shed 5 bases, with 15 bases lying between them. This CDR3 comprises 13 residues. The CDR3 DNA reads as TGCAGTGCTCCCGACGGACGTTTTTATGGCTACACCTTC. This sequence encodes CSAPDGRFYGYTF.

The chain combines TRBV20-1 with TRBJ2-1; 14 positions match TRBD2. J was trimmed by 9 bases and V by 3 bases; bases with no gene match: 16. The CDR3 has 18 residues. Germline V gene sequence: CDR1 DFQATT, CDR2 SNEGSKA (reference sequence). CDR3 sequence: CSASRHSGLAGGRGEQFF. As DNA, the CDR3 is TGCAGTGCTAGCCGACACTCAGGACTAGCGGGAGGACGTGGTGAGCAGTTCTTC.

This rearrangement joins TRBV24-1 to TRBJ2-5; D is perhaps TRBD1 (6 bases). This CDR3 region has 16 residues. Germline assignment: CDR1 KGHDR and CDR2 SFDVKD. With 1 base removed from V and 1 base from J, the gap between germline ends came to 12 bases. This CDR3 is CATSDFGIGGQETQYF. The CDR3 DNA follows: TGTGCCACCAGTGATTTCGGAATAGGGGGCCAAGAGACCCAGTACTTC.

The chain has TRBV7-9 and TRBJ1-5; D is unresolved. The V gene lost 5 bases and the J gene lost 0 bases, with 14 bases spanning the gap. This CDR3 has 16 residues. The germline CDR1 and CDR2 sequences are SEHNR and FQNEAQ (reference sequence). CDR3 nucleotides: TGTGCCAGCAGCCCAGCAGGAGTGAATAGCAATCAGCCCCAGCATTTT. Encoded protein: CASSPAGVNSNQPQHF.